This T cell receptor (beta chain) was recorded in a study of cytomegalovirus exposure and HLA in healthy donors. Study background: Earlier work reported 117 million unique TCR beta sequences from 150 million to 200 million T cells. Study-wide findings and caveats: When a later analysis was performed, an Asian-associated ancestry cluster reportedly had fewer N-insertions than the approximately 700-donor mean. Likely technical artifact: a cluster of highly shared sequence variants.

Nominally healthy donors were sampled, though unrecorded immune exposures were likely. PCR amplification relied on 60 Vbeta primers (plus 13 Jbeta primers). Sequencing was performed with immunoSEQ multiplex PCR; in TCRdb, only in-frame clones are kept and a portion is missing. The data show under 85,000 clones, around 79% seen once. The germline V and J ends were trimmed by 4 bases and 2 bases, with 8 bases remaining between them. This CDR3 has 13 amino acids. Looked up from germline, CDR1 is SGHRS and CDR2 is YFSETQ. This clone has a handful of counts. Its antigen remains unidentified. The sequence was obtained from a man aged 40-50 years in good health and CMV-seronegative. The chain combines TRBV5-1 with TRBJ2-3; TRBD2 might be the D (6 bases). The material sequenced was PBMCs. The CDR3 is CASSGRNTDTQYF. The CDR3, as DNA: TGCGCCAGCAGCGGGAGGAACACAGATACGCAGTATTTT.